Below, 10 T cell receptor beta chains from the same sample are listed, as sequenced in a study of radiation and T cells in renal cell carcinoma. The protocol was immunoSEQ multiplex PCR, while the TCRdb copy is restricted to in-frame clones and leaves out a portion. Of approximately 90,000 clones listed, about 82% are singletons. Stated time point: blood 4 weeks post-SBRT, at nephrectomy. Treatment here: 15 Gy SBRT to primary tumor, nephrectomy 4 weeks later. The specimen was blood, collected from a patient whose treatment included radiotherapy and nephrectomy. The origin of the receptors is a man aged 45-60 years with renal cell carcinoma.

The chain couples TRBV2 to TRBJ2-1; D gene uncertain. Trimming cost V 6 bases and J 8 bases, with 14 bases left between them. Germline CDR1 SNHLY, CDR2 FYNNEI. This CDR3 is built from 13 residues. CDR3 coding DNA: TGTGCCAGCAGGACGTTCCTTACCGATGAGCAGTTCTTC. It yields the protein CASRTFLTDEQFF.

CDR3 sequence: CASRAPSDRTPYEQYF. The CDR3 DNA reads TGTGCCAGCAGAGCTCCCTCGGACAGGACCCCCTACGAGCAGTACTTC. This chain links TRBV6-6 with TRBJ2-7, with 7 nucleotides matching TRBD1. The CDR3 length is 16 residues. Germline trimming cut 6 bases from V and 2 bases from J; bases unmatched to any gene: 13. Germline assignment: CDR1 MNHNY and CDR2 SVGAGI (reference sequence).

The chain is built from TRBV29-1 and TRBJ1-1; TRBD1 is a possible D gene (5 bases). This CDR3 has 14 amino acids. V gave up 3 bases and J gave up 0 bases, with 11 bases separating them. Per the germline V gene, CDR1 is SQVTM and CDR2 is ANQGSEA. The CDR3 loop is CSVERTTLNTEAFF. The CDR3, as DNA: TGCAGCGTTGAGAGGACAACCCTGAACACTGAAGCTTTCTTT.

This rearrangement joins TRBV19 to TRBJ1-5; no clear D. Trimming took 8 bases from V and 4 from J, leaving 9 bases between them. The CDR3 totals 12 residues. The germline CDR1 and CDR2 sequences are LNHDA and SQIVND (reference sequence). In DNA form, the CDR3 reads TGTGCCAGTCGGGGAGATAATCAGCCCCAGCATTTT. This sequence encodes CASRGDNQPQHF.

Note on this clone: Other DNA sequences in this sample translate to the same CDR3. The J gene is TRBJ1-1, the V gene TRBV7-9, with 8 bases that match TRBD1. The V gene end was trimmed by 2 bases and the J gene end by 4 bases; junction bases not matched to a gene: 0. The germline CDR1 and CDR2 sequences are SEHNR and FQNEAQ (reference sequence). CDR3 size: 13 residues. The CDR3 protein is CASSLTGGTEAFF. CDR3 bases: TGTGCCAGCAGCTTAACAGGGGGCACTGAAGCTTTCTTT.

The rearrangement links TRBV2 to TRBJ2-7; 9 bases line up with TRBD2. Trimming at V came to 6 bases and at J to 2 bases, leaving 5 bases not matched to a gene. Germline loops: CDR1 SNHLY, CDR2 FYNNEI. CDR3 size: 14 residues. The CDR3 spells CASRQAGGPYEQYF. The CDR3 nucleotides read TGTGCCAGCAGGCAAGCGGGAGGACCCTACGAGCAGTACTTC.

The chain combines TRBV15 with TRBJ1-4; 7 bases align to TRBD1. CDR3 length: 15 amino acids. Germline assignment: CDR1 LNHNV and CDR2 YYDKDF (reference sequence). The V gene end was trimmed by 1 base and the J gene end by 10 bases; junction bases not matched to a gene: 9. This CDR3 reads CATSRVEGALGKLFF. The CDR3 coding sequence is TGTGCCACCAGCAGAGTGGAGGGGGCCCTAGGAAAACTGTTTTTT.

The V and J genes are TRBV7-3 and TRBJ2-1; 10 bases line up with TRBD2. There are 17 residues in the CDR3. Trimming at V came to 5 bases and at J to 4 bases, leaving 11 bases not matched to a gene. Germline V gene lookup returns CDR1 SGHTA and CDR2 FQGTGA. The CDR3 DNA follows: TGTGCCAGCAGCCTTCTAGCGGGAGAGAAAAGTTACAATGAGCAGTTCTTC. This encodes CASSLLAGEKSYNEQFF.

This clone occurred a few times. The chain has TRBV6-5 and TRBJ1-1, with TRBD1 as a possible D gene (6 bases). The CDR3 is made up of 14 amino acids. With 2 bases removed from V and 6 bases from J, the gap between germline ends came to 13 bases. Germline lookup yields CDR1 MNHEY and CDR2 SVGAGI. The CDR3 region is CASSYAPGEAEAFF. The DNA of the CDR3 is TGTGCCAGCAGTTACGCACCAGGGGAAGCTGAAGCTTTCTTT.

The chain carries TRBV7-5 and TRBJ1-5; whether TRBD1, the table's D call, matches the DNA was not checked. TRBV7-5 is noted as a pseudogene. The CDR3 is 16 residues long. CDR3 region: CARSFPRDRPNQPQHF. In nucleotides, the CDR3 is TGTGCCAGAAGCTTCCCTCGGGACAGGCCAAATCAGCCCCAGCATTTT.